These 18 T cell receptor beta chains were sequenced from one sample in a study of T cells in Graves' hyperthyroidism and ophthalmopathy. What was amplified from RNA transcripts were TCR beta CDR3 regions. HTBI primers were employed in a first-round RT-PCR of the TCR CDR3. TCRdb used MiXCR to reprocess the multiplex PCR reads, holding one entry per CDR3 protein. The sample carries about 400,000 distinct CDR3 sequences, more than 14% recorded once. Material for sequencing was blood. These receptors all come from a woman aged 25 to 45 with Graves' ophthalmopathy.

This clonotype was counted many times. J is TRBJ2-5 and V is TRBV11-2; 10 positions match TRBD2. CDR3 length: 15 amino acids. The germline CDR1 and CDR2 sequences are SGHAT and FQNNGV. The V segment lost 3 bases and the J segment 4 bases; nucleotides outside the gene matches: 5. CDR3 loop: CASSLGERGGETQYF. The DNA for the CDR3 is TGTGCCAGCAGCTTGGGAGAGCGGGGGGGAGAGACCCAGTACTTC.

Many counts were recorded for this clonotype. The chain uses TRBV11-2 and TRBJ2-2; D is undetermined. CDR1 is SGHAT, CDR2 FQNNGV, per germline. Trimming took 3 bases from V and 4 from J, leaving 9 bases between them. The CDR3 loop spans 14 amino acids. The CDR3 sequence is CASSLSAGTGELFF. Written as DNA, the CDR3 is TGTGCCAGCAGCTTGTCCGCAGGCACCGGGGAGCTGTTTTTT.

The table lists this clonotype with many counts. V is TRBV7-9 and J is TRBJ2-5; no clear D. V was shortened by 5 bases and J by 5 bases, with 12 bases between the two germline ends. Germline V gene sequence: CDR1 SEHNR, CDR2 FQNEAQ (reference sequence). The CDR3 is 13 amino acids. The CDR3 nucleotides are TGTGCCAGCAGCCTCGGGCCTCCGGAGACCCAGTACTTC. It is translated as CASSLGPPETQYF.

Ten or more counts support this clonotype. The genes are TRBV11-3 and TRBJ2-6; TRBD1 matches 7 bases. Germline V gene lookup returns CDR1 SGHNT and CDR2 YENEEA. The CDR3 consists of 17 residues. Unmatched junction bases numbered 3, after V lost 1 base and J lost 0 bases. This CDR3 is CASSLARTGSGANVLTF. The CDR3, as DNA: TGTGCCAGCAGCTTAGCTAGGACAGGCTCTGGGGCCAACGTCCTGACTTTC.

This clonotype has at least ten counts. This chain uses TRBV6-1 with TRBJ1-5; TRBD1 matches 8 bases. Germline CDR1 is MNHNS and CDR2 is SASEGT. Losses at the gene ends were 5 bases for V and 6 bases for J; bases not matched to a gene: 9. The CDR3 is made up of 15 amino acids. The CDR3 sequence: CASSWGGQGSQPQHF. DNA for the CDR3: TGTGCCAGCAGTTGGGGTGGACAGGGAAGTCAGCCCCAGCATTTT.

The sample holds many counts of this clonotype. The chain recombines TRBV30 with TRBJ1-5, with TRBD1 matching 9 bases. The CDR3 is made up of 15 amino acids. The V gene end was trimmed by 2 bases and the J gene end by 7 bases; junction bases not matched to a gene: 9. Germline-derived CDR1 and CDR2 are GTSNPN and SVGIG (reference sequence). As DNA, the CDR3 is TGTGCCTGGAGTCCCGGGACAGGGACCCGGCAGCCCCAGCATTTT. Its translation is CAWSPGTGTRQPQHF.

This clonotype was observed a handful of times. The V and J genes are TRBV29-1 and TRBJ1-2; a possible D gene is TRBD1 (5 bases). Trimming removed 6 bases from V and 8 bases from J, with 13 bases in between. Germline loops: CDR1 SQVTM, CDR2 ANQGSEA. The CDR3 is made up of 11 amino acids. This CDR3 reads CSVLMGVGYTF. The CDR3 DNA is TGCAGCGTCCTTATGGGGGTAGGCTACACCTTC.

On this clonotype: Just one base apart from a much larger clone, this may be a read error. The CDR3 nucleotides read TGTGCCAGCAGCCAAGAGGGACGGGGACGCCACGAGCAGTTCTTC. Its protein is CASSQEGRGRHEQFF. V gene TRBV4-2 combines with J gene TRBJ2-1; D possibly uses TRBD1 or TRBD2 (5 bases each). CDR1 is LGHNA and CDR2 is YNFKEQ in the germline V gene. CDR3 length equals 15 residues. The V and J ends lost 0 bases and 10 bases respectively, with 16 bases between them.

This clonotype was counted at least ten times. V is TRBV12-5 and J is TRBJ1-5, with 10 bases identical to TRBD1. The V gene's germline CDR1 is LGHNT and CDR2 FRNRAP. The CDR3 covers 14 residues. Germline trimming cut 5 bases from V and 5 bases from J; bases unmatched to any gene: 3. CDR3: CASGGQGVDQPQHF. DNA of the CDR3: TGTGCTAGTGGTGGACAGGGGGTCGATCAGCCCCAGCATTTT. Looking up the rest from reference TRBV12-5 and TRBJ1-5 gives the full variable domain: DARVTQTPRHKVTEMGQEVTMRCQPILGHNTVFWYRQTMMQGLELLAYFRNRAPLDDSGMPKDRFSAEMPDATLATLKIQPSEPRDSAVYFCASGGQGVDQPQHFGDGTRLSIL.

This clonotype was seen many times. The chain carries TRBV2 and TRBJ1-3, with TRBD1 as a possible D gene (5 bases). The CDR3 extends over 17 amino acids. Looked up from germline, CDR1 is SNHLY and CDR2 is FYNNEI. Trimming pared 8 bases from V and 4 bases from J, leaving 24 bases between. The CDR3 region has the DNA TGTGCCAGCGGGTCCCTGTATTCGGACACCTACGGAAACACCATATATTTT. Its translation is CASGSLYSDTYGNTIYF.

This clonotype was seen a few times. This chain joins TRBV29-1 and TRBJ1-2; no reliable D call. Germline CDR1 and CDR2: SQVTM and ANQGSEA. Trimming took 3 bases from V and 5 from J, leaving 13 bases between them. The CDR3 is made up of 13 amino acids. CDR3 sequence reads: CSVEAGTGYGYTF. CDR3 DNA sequence: TGCAGCGTTGAGGCGGGAACGGGTTATGGCTACACCTTC.

The table lists this clonotype with many counts. The rearrangement joins TRBV6-2 or TRBV6-3 to TRBJ1-1; D is possibly TRBD1 (5 bases). The CDR3 length is 11 residues. V was trimmed by 8 bases and J by 6 bases, leaving 10 bases between them. CDR1 and CDR2 (germline): MNHEY, SVGEGT. The CDR3 DNA reads TGTGCCAGCGACGCGGGGGCTGAAGCTTTCTTT. This sequence encodes CASDAGAEAFF.

There are many counts of this clonotype. The rearrangement joins TRBV20-1 to TRBJ2-2; 13 bases are a match to TRBD2. This CDR3 region has 19 residues. From germline, CDR1 is DFQATT and CDR2 SNEGSKA (reference sequence). V lost 4 bases to trimming and J lost 5 bases; unmatched junction nucleotides: 16. The DNA for the CDR3 is TGCAGTGCTACCAAACCTTGGGTGACTAGCGGGGGGATAACCGGGGAGCTGTTTTTT. This sequence encodes CSATKPWVTSGGITGELFF.

This clonotype showed up many times. The chain joins TRBV27 to TRBJ1-1; TRBD1 might be the D (6 bases). The V and J ends lost 5 bases and 1 base respectively, with 11 bases between them. Germline lookup yields CDR1 MNHEY and CDR2 SMNVEV (reference sequence). The CDR3 has 14 residues. CDR3 sequence: CASSKGQRNTEAFF. In DNA form, the CDR3 reads TGTGCCAGCAGTAAGGGACAACGGAACACTGAAGCTTTCTTT.

The table lists this clonotype with a few counts. The chain couples TRBV7-2 to TRBJ2-2, with D possibly matching TRBD1 (6 bases). V gave up 5 bases and J gave up 6 bases, with 13 bases separating them. The V gene's germline CDR1 is SGHTA and CDR2 FQGNSA. The CDR3 spans 14 residues. In nucleotides, the CDR3 is TGTGCCAGCAGCCTTCAAGCAGGGGCCGGGGAGCTGTTTTTT. Amino acid sequence: CASSLQAGAGELFF.

The chain carries TRBV9 and TRBJ1-2; possibly TRBD1 for D (6 bases). Germline CDR1 SGDLS, CDR2 YYNGEE. The CDR3 length is 15 residues. Trimming took 6 bases from V and 4 from J, leaving 19 bases between them. The DNA of the CDR3 is TGTGCCAGCACACCTCTCGGGGGGCTCGGCTATGGCTACACCTTC. This sequence encodes CASTPLGGLGYGYTF.

In its sample, this clonotype was seen a few times. V is TRBV19 and J is TRBJ1-2; D call uncertain. Germline CDR1 reads LNHDA; CDR2 reads SQIVND (reference sequence). This CDR3 has 16 amino acids. V lost 9 bases and J lost 7, with 27 bases in between. The DNA for the CDR3 is TGTGCCAGCCACACCATATCGAGGTCCCTCAGCTCTGGCTACACCTTC. Protein sequence: CASHTISRSLSSGYTF. Drawing the rest from reference TRBV19 and TRBJ1-2, the complete variable domain is DGGITQSPKYLFRKEGQNVTLSCEQNLNHDAMYWYRQDPGQGLRLIYYSQIVNDFQKGDIAEGYSVSREKKESFPLTVTSAQKNPTAFYLCASHTISRSLSSGYTFGSGTRLTVV.

V and J are TRBV20-1 and TRBJ2-7; D unresolved. Germline CDR1 is DFQATT and CDR2 is SNEGSKA (reference sequence). The V end was cut by 0 bases, the J end by 4 bases, with 7 bases between. The CDR3 is 12 amino acids. The CDR3 loop reads CSARDYKYEQYF. The CDR3 region has the DNA TGCAGTGCTAGAGATTATAAGTACGAGCAGTACTTC.